Sequencing of this T cell receptor (beta chain) was carried out in a study of cytomegalovirus exposure and HLA in healthy donors. Points on this clone: Its antigen is as yet unknown.

Study results and caveats: Specificity of a few CMV-associated chains for CMV antigens was verified in vitro. The classifier reportedly diagnosed cytomegalovirus status with high specificity and sensitivity.

Primers: 60 Vbeta forward and 13 Jbeta reverse. Clones were sequenced by immunoSEQ multiplex PCR, and TCRdb holds only the in-frame ones, with some missing. This sample lists 40,000 to 55,000 clones; its ten largest clones have 5.5% to 7%. Trimming shortened V by 2 bases and J by 4 bases, and 12 bases separated the two germline ends. This CDR3 spans 15 amino acids. The germline V gene encodes CDR1 SGHTA and CDR2 FQGNSA. The clonotype originates from a male donor in good health and CMV-seropositive. The chain combines TRBV7-2 with TRBJ2-1; D might be TRBD2 (5 bases). Material for sequencing was PBMCs. CDR3 nucleotides: TGTGCCAGCAGCTTAACCCCAGCGGCTTACAATGAGCAGTTCTTC. Translating it yields CASSLTPAAYNEQFF.